The 26 T cell receptor beta chains below come from one sample, sequenced in a study of T-cell reconstitution after alpha-beta-depleted transplantation in children. Preparation of the TCRbeta library involved a method that used unique molecular identifiers. TCRdb reprocessed the PCR reads via MiXCR and lists one record per CDR3 protein. The sample shows 450,000 to 600,000 distinct CDR3 sequences, around 17% of them seen only once. Sequenced here: PBMCs from the stem cell graft donor, sampled from the stem cell graft. These receptor sequences come from a human donor who donated a stem cell graft to a child with acute lymphoblastic leukemia.

This clonotype has a handful of counts. V and J are TRBV27 and TRBJ2-1; either TRBD1 or TRBD2 may fit D (5 bases each). Germline CDR1 reads MNHEY; CDR2 reads SMNVEV (reference sequence). V was cut by 5 bases and J by 6 bases, with 11 bases left in between. The CDR3 is 13 residues long. The CDR3 bases are TGTGCCAGCAGTCCTCCCGGGGCCAATGAGCAGTTCTTC. This encodes CASSPPGANEQFF.

This clonotype occurred a few times. V and J are TRBV20-1 and TRBJ1-5; a possible D gene is TRBD1 (5 bases). Germline CDR1 reads DFQATT; CDR2 reads SNEGSKA (reference sequence). V lost 3 bases, J lost 2 bases, and 14 bases lay in between. This CDR3 has 15 amino acids. CDR3 nucleotides: TGCAGTGCTAGCCGCCAAGGCAGGGGCAATCAGCCCCAGCATTTT. Protein product: CSASRQGRGNQPQHF.

The chain combines TRBV9 with TRBJ2-1; 10 nucleotides align to TRBD2. The CDR3 has 16 residues. V lost 0 bases to trimming and J lost 8 bases; unmatched junction nucleotides: 8. CDR1 and CDR2 (germline): SGDLS, YYNGEE. The CDR3 region has the DNA TGTGCCAGCAGCGTAGGATCTAGCGGGAGTCTCGATGAGCAGTTCTTC. It translates to CASSVGSSGSLDEQFF. The whole variable domain, filled in from reference TRBV9 and TRBJ2-1, reads DSGVTQTPKHLITATGQRVTLRCSPRSGDLSVYWYQQSLDQGLQFLIQYYNGEERAKGNILERFSAQQFPDLHSELNLSSLELGDSALYFCASSVGSSGSLDEQFFGPGTRLTVL.

There are a few counts of this clonotype. The chain links TRBV12-3 or TRBV12-4 to TRBJ2-2, with a possible D match to TRBD2 (5 bases). Trimming stripped 6 bases from V and 2 bases from J, with 22 bases between. The CDR3 is made up of 18 amino acids. The CDR3: CASSPALAGGPNTGELFF. The CDR3 DNA reads as TGTGCCAGCAGCCCCGCCCTGGCGGGCGGGCCCAACACCGGGGAGCTGTTTTTT.

The chain combines TRBV9 with TRBJ1-1; the D gene is possibly TRBD1 (6 bases). Per the germline V gene, CDR1 is SGDLS and CDR2 is YYNGEE. The CDR3 consists of 15 residues. V was pared by 3 bases and J by 1 base, with 13 bases between. In DNA form, the CDR3 reads TGTGCCAGCAGCGCCACCGGGACAAAGAACACTGAAGCTTTCTTT. Its protein product is CASSATGTKNTEAFF.

The chain is built from TRBV5-1 and TRBJ2-7; TRBD1 agrees at 9 bases. Germline loops: CDR1 SGHRS, CDR2 YFSETQ. The CDR3 spans 16 residues. J was trimmed by 7 bases and V by 3 bases; bases with no gene match: 14. Here the CDR3 reads CASSWSPGDRVGEQYF. The CDR3 DNA reads as TGCGCCAGCAGCTGGAGCCCCGGGGACAGGGTGGGAGAGCAGTACTTC.

The CDR3 DNA reads TGTGCCAGCAGCCCAATGACTAGCTACGAGCAGTACTTC. This encodes CASSPMTSYEQYF. J is TRBJ2-7 and V is TRBV7-9; D possibly corresponds to TRBD2 (6 bases). The CDR3 has 13 amino acids. Trimming shortened V by 5 bases and J by 3 bases, and 11 bases separated the two germline ends. The germline CDR1 and CDR2 sequences are SEHNR and FQNEAQ (reference sequence).

This clonotype has just a few counts. The chain recombines TRBV20-1 with TRBJ2-7; TRBD2 aligns across 10 bases. With V trimmed by 0 bases and J by 6 bases, 8 bases remained unmatched. CDR3 size: 15 residues. Germline V lookup: CDR1 DFQATT, CDR2 SNEGSKA (reference sequence). The CDR3 is CSAREGSGRSPEQYF. DNA of the CDR3: TGCAGTGCTAGAGAAGGTAGCGGGAGGTCTCCCGAGCAGTACTTC.

The rearrangement joins TRBV29-1 to TRBJ2-2; the D is unclear. The ends were cut back, 7 bases at V and 3 bases at J, with 9 bases in the middle. The CDR3 is 12 amino acids. Germline V CDR1 and CDR2: SQVTM, ANQGSEA. This chain's CDR3 is CSAEGHTGELFF. CDR3 nucleotides: TGCAGCGCCGAAGGGCACACCGGGGAGCTGTTTTTT.

CDR3 nucleotide sequence: TGTGCCAGCAGCTTAGGGTGGGGACTAGCGGCCCCCAAGCTCACGCCAGATACGCAGTATTTT. It translates to CASSLGWGLAAPKLTPDTQYF. The chain carries TRBV11-2 and TRBJ2-3; 11 nucleotides align to TRBD2. Germline V gives CDR1 SGHAT, CDR2 FQNNGV. Unmatched junction bases numbered 19, after V lost 1 base and J lost 4 bases. The length of the CDR3 is 21 residues.

The chain employs TRBV12-5 and TRBJ1-1, with 7 nucleotides matching TRBD1. Trimming at V came to 0 bases and at J to 1 base, leaving 26 bases not matched to a gene. The germline V gene encodes CDR1 LGHNT and CDR2 FRNRAP. The CDR3 consists of 23 residues. CDR3 nucleotide sequence: TGTGCTAGTGGTTTGGTAGCGGGATTCTTCACCCTCCACTCGGGACAGCAGAACACTGAAGCTTTCTTT. Its translation is CASGLVAGFFTLHSGQQNTEAFF.

The rearrangement links TRBV15 to TRBJ2-3; possible D gene TRBD2, 7 bases. V dropped 5 bases and J dropped 2 bases, with 20 bases sitting between them. This CDR3 spans 17 amino acids. Germline values: CDR1 LNHNV, CDR2 YYDKDF (reference sequence). CDR3 bases: TGTGCCACCAGCCCAAGTCGGGACGCGGGGGCCACAGATACGCAGTATTTT. The encoded protein is CATSPSRDAGATDTQYF.

This clonotype occurred a few times. The V and J genes are TRBV6-5 and TRBJ2-7; the D call may be TRBD1 or TRBD2 (6 bases each). The CDR3 is 16 residues long. CDR1 and CDR2 (germline): MNHEY, SVGAGI. Trimming stripped 0 bases from V and 4 bases from J, with 16 bases between. The CDR3 spells CASSYSMGGAWYEQYF. CDR3 bases: TGTGCCAGCAGTTACTCTATGGGGGGCGCCTGGTACGAGCAGTACTTC.

This clonotype was counted ten times or more. The genes are TRBV29-1 and TRBJ1-2, with unresolved D. Trimming took off 4 bases at V and 5 bases at J, with 8 bases between the two ends. The CDR3 covers 11 residues. Germline-derived CDR1 and CDR2 are SQVTM and ANQGSEA. The CDR3 loop is CSVVSDYGYTF. Here the CDR3 DNA reads TGCAGCGTTGTGTCGGATTATGGCTACACCTTC.

V and J are TRBV4-1 and TRBJ2-3, with D perhaps matching TRBD1 (5 bases). The germline V gene has CDR1 MGHRA and CDR2 YSYEKL. The CDR3 spans 17 residues. Trimming took off 0 bases at V and 3 bases at J, with 16 bases between the two ends. The chain's CDR3 is CASSQDEGVIGTDTQYF. For the CDR3, the DNA is TGCGCCAGCAGCCAAGATGAAGGGGTCATAGGTACAGATACGCAGTATTTT.

This clonotype was seen only a few times. The chain carries TRBV5-5 and TRBJ2-2, with 7 nucleotides matching TRBD2. Germline assignment: CDR1 SGHKS and CDR2 YYEKEE (reference sequence). CDR3 size: 16 residues. V gave up 3 bases and J gave up 5 bases; unmatched junction bases: 10. In DNA, the CDR3 is TGTGCCAGCAGCTCACCGGGACTATCTATTACCGGGGAGCTGTTTTTT. Amino acid sequence: CASSSPGLSITGELFF.

This clonotype has more than one count but fewer than ten. This chain joins TRBV7-8 and TRBJ1-2; a weak D match, TRBD1 (6 bases). Looked up from germline, CDR1 is SGHVS and CDR2 is FQNEAQ. The ends were cut back, 1 base at V and 5 bases at J, with 17 bases in the middle. This CDR3 is built from 16 residues. CDR3 loop: CASSLEPSGAGYGYTF. As DNA, the CDR3 is TGTGCCAGCAGCTTAGAACCCTCGGGGGCTGGGTATGGCTACACCTTC.

The V call is TRBV25-1, the J call TRBJ1-1, with 7 nucleotides matching TRBD1. V lost 2 bases to trimming and J lost 0 bases; unmatched junction nucleotides: 9. Germline V lookup: CDR1 MGHDK, CDR2 SYGVNS. The CDR3 loop spans 17 amino acids. The CDR3 loop is CASSEQGTASVNTEAFF. CDR3 bases: TGTGCCAGCAGTGAACAAGGGACAGCTAGCGTGAACACTGAAGCTTTCTTT. The complete variable domain, with remaining parts taken from reference TRBV25-1 and TRBJ1-1, reads EADIYQTPRYLVIGTGKKITLECSQTMGHDKMYWYQQDPGMELHLIHYSYGVNSTEKGDLSSESTVSRIRTEHFPLTLESARPSHTSQYLCASSEQGTASVNTEAFFGQGTRLTVV.

CDR3 sequence (DNA): TGCAGTGCTAGAGCGACCGGGACAGGGGTTTTTGGCTACACCTTC. It is translated as CSARATGTGVFGYTF. The V gene is TRBV20-1, the J gene TRBJ1-2; 10 nucleotides line up with TRBD1. With V trimmed by 1 base and J by 7 bases, 9 bases remained unmatched. The CDR3 runs 15 residues. The germline gives CDR1 DFQATT, CDR2 SNEGSKA (reference sequence).

This clonotype showed up just a few times. This chain joins TRBV15 and TRBJ1-1; D not resolved. CDR1 and CDR2 from the germline V gene are LNHNV and YYDKDF (reference sequence). V was cut by 0 bases and J by 8 bases, with 13 bases left in between. CDR3 length: 14 amino acids. The CDR3 DNA is TGTGCCACCAGCAGAGAATACCCGGGCCAAGAAGCTTTCTTT. Protein product: CATSREYPGQEAFF.

This clonotype has just a few counts. This rearrangement joins TRBV7-3 to TRBJ2-1; D may be TRBD2 (6 bases). Trimming took 3 bases from V and 7 from J, leaving 25 bases between them. The germline CDR1 and CDR2 sequences are SGHTA and FQGTGA. The CDR3 has 18 amino acids. The CDR3 region is CASSLGRDSASTWNEQFF. The CDR3 nucleotides read TGTGCCAGCAGCTTGGGACGGGACTCCGCCTCGACGTGGAATGAGCAGTTCTTC. The variable domain in full, with the rest retrieved from reference TRBV7-3 and TRBJ2-1, is GAGVSQTPSNKVTEKGKYVELRCDPISGHTALYWYRQSLGQGPEFLIYFQGTGAADDSGLPNDRFFAVRPEGSVSTLKIQRTERGDSAVYLCASSLGRDSASTWNEQFFGPGTRLTVL.

The chain is built from TRBV20-1 and TRBJ2-5; maybe TRBD2 (5 bases). The V gene's germline CDR1 is DFQATT and CDR2 SNEGSKA (reference sequence). V was pared by 5 bases and J by 0 bases, with 16 bases between. The CDR3 has 15 amino acids. In DNA, the CDR3 is TGCAGTGCTCCCTATGCGGGTTGGTACCAAGAGACCCAGTACTTC. Encoded protein: CSAPYAGWYQETQYF.

The chain is built from TRBV29-1 and TRBJ2-7; 10 bases line up with TRBD1. The germline gives CDR1 SQVTM, CDR2 ANQGSEA. J gave up 3 bases and V 1 base, and 3 bases lay outside the gene matches. This CDR3 has 14 amino acids. Here the CDR3 reads CSVEGRTGGYEQYF. Here the CDR3 DNA reads TGCAGCGTTGAAGGCCGGACAGGGGGCTACGAGCAGTACTTC.

The sample holds a few counts of this clonotype. The chain uses TRBV5-1 and TRBJ1-3, with TRBD1 matching over 7 bases. There are 17 residues in the CDR3. Germline V gives CDR1 SGHRS, CDR2 YFSETQ. Losses at the gene ends were 1 base for V and 3 bases for J; bases not matched to a gene: 10. CDR3 in amino acids: CASSLMPGGTVGNTIYF. CDR3 in DNA: TGCGCCAGCAGCTTGATGCCAGGGGGAACGGTTGGAAACACCATATATTTT.

The J gene is TRBJ1-2, the V gene TRBV6-1; TRBD1 agrees at 8 bases. Germline lookup yields CDR1 MNHNS and CDR2 SASEGT. The CDR3 has 18 residues. V shed 2 bases and J 0 bases; nucleotides not matched to a gene: 11. Written as DNA, the CDR3 is TGTGCCAGCAGTGAACCGTCAGGGGGCAGAGGGACTAACTATGGCTACACCTTC. As protein: CASSEPSGGRGTNYGYTF.

This clonotype showed up just a few times. V is TRBV27 and J is TRBJ2-2; weak D call: TRBD2 (5 bases). The CDR3 is made up of 15 amino acids. The V gene lost 3 bases and the J gene lost 5 bases, with 13 bases spanning the gap. Germline V gene sequence: CDR1 MNHEY, CDR2 SMNVEV (reference sequence). The CDR3 DNA reads as TGTGCCAGCAGTTTTGGGATGAGAGGGACCGGGGAGCTGTTTTTT. Its protein product is CASSFGMRGTGELFF.